Presented here are 26 T cell receptor beta chains from one specimen sequenced in a study of neurological immune-mediated disorders (dated by TCRdb to the late 2010s). Libraries were built with 5' RACE. The run used an Illumina HiSeq 2500. The public reads were run again by TCRdb, first through fastp at Q25 and then through MiXCR, and only productive beta chains were kept. Every CDR3 protein is listed once, alongside the most common genes and DNA of its rows. In this sample the table shows 50,000 or so distinct CDR3 sequences, 3% to 3.5% of which occur a single time. In total, the top ten clones hold approximately 5.8% of the sample. The sample was PBMCs. The receptors originated from a middle-aged man with multiple sclerosis.

This clonotype was detected ten times or more. The chain is built from TRBV3-1 and TRBJ1-4, with D perhaps matching TRBD1 (5 bases). This CDR3 region has 14 residues. V was trimmed by 6 bases and J by 8 bases, leaving 16 bases between them. Germline lookup yields CDR1 LGHDT and CDR2 YNNKEL (reference sequence). CDR3 sequence: CASSPQGGSEKLFF. In DNA, the CDR3 is TGTGCCAGCAGTCCTCAGGGCGGCAGCGAAAAACTGTTTTTT.

Remarks on this clonotype: It may be a read error: a sequence one base away is much more abundant. The CDR3 DNA follows: TGTGCCAGCAGTTCCCCGAAAGCGGCTAATGGAAAACTGTTTTTT. It yields the protein CASSSPKAANGKLFF. The gene calls are TRBV12-3 or TRBV12-4 and TRBJ1-4; D is undetermined. The CDR3 covers 15 residues.

This clonotype was seen many times. The chain uses TRBV20-1 and TRBJ1-1; D unresolved. Germline V gene lookup returns CDR1 DFQATT and CDR2 SNEGSKA (reference sequence). V was shortened by 2 bases and J by 3 bases, with 13 bases between the two germline ends. This CDR3 contains 14 residues. The CDR3 region is CSARIRVEDTEAFF. CDR3 nucleotides: TGCAGTGCTAGAATTCGGGTCGAGGACACTGAAGCTTTCTTT.

This clonotype was detected ten times or more. V gene TRBV7-8 combines with J gene TRBJ2-5; 9 bases are shared with TRBD1. Per germline, CDR1 SGHVS and CDR2 FQNEAQ. Trimming cost V 5 bases and J 5 bases; bases outside gene matches: 3. The CDR3 totals 13 residues. The CDR3 region is CASSRDRGETQYF. The CDR3 nucleotides read TGTGCCAGCAGCCGAGACAGGGGGGAGACCCAGTACTTC.

Ten or more counts support this clonotype. This chain links TRBV2 with TRBJ2-2; TRBD1 matches 9 bases. Germline values: CDR1 SNHLY, CDR2 FYNNEI. The ends lost 6 bases at V and 7 bases at J; junction bases unmatched: 6. The CDR3 consists of 14 residues. The CDR3 spells CASRRQGEHGELFF. The CDR3 DNA follows: TGTGCCAGCAGAAGACAGGGGGAGCACGGGGAGCTGTTTTTT.

This clonotype showed up many times. This chain connects TRBV9 to TRBJ2-5; TRBD2 matches at 13 bases. Unmatched junction bases numbered 5, after V lost 8 bases and J lost 4 bases. Germline-derived CDR1 and CDR2 are SGDLS and YYNGEE. The CDR3 has 14 residues. The CDR3 nucleotides read TGTGCCAGTTCGCGACTAGCGGGGGGAGAGACCCAGTACTTC. Its protein product is CASSRLAGGETQYF.

The table lists this clonotype with a few counts. One base away lies a much larger clone, so this may be a sequencing read error. J is TRBJ1-1 and V is TRBV12-3 or TRBV12-4; D gene uncertain. V was cut by 7 bases and J by 1 base, with 13 bases left in between. The CDR3 has 14 amino acids. CDR3: CASKLGKSNTEAFF. The CDR3 DNA follows: TGTGCCAGCAAGCTGGGAAAGTCGAACACTGAAGCTTTCTTT.

In this sample, this clonotype turned up many times. The J gene is TRBJ2-7, the V gene TRBV6-6, with D perhaps TRBD2 (5 bases). This CDR3 region has 12 residues. CDR1 and CDR2 from the germline V gene are MNHNY and SVGAGI (reference sequence). V was pared by 6 bases and J by 3 bases, with 9 bases between. CDR3 residues: CASRADGYEQYF. Here the CDR3 DNA reads TGTGCCAGCAGAGCGGACGGCTACGAGCAGTACTTC.

At least ten counts were recorded for this clonotype. V is TRBV20-1 and J is TRBJ2-1, with a weak D call TRBD1 (6 bases). CDR3 length equals 13 residues. V was pared by 3 bases and J by 5 bases, with 11 bases between. From germline, CDR1 is DFQATT and CDR2 SNEGSKA (reference sequence). This CDR3 reads CSASRTENNEQFF. The CDR3 DNA reads TGCAGTGCTAGTAGGACAGAGAACAATGAGCAGTTCTTC.

This clonotype came up many times. The rearrangement links TRBV10-3 to TRBJ2-7; tentatively, D is TRBD2 (5 bases). Germline loops: CDR1 ENHRY, CDR2 SYGVKD. This CDR3 spans 14 amino acids. The V end lost 3 bases, the J end lost 1 base, and 10 bases lay between the germline ends. The CDR3 DNA follows: TGTGCCATCAGTGATATCCGCGGGTCCTACGAGCAGTACTTC. Translating gives CAISDIRGSYEQYF.

Many counts were recorded for this clonotype. The rearrangement uses TRBV11-1 and TRBJ1-1; TRBD1 might be the D (5 bases). V was clipped by 6 bases and J by 2 bases, with 25 bases between them. Germline V CDR1 and CDR2: SGHAT, FQDESV (reference sequence). This CDR3 spans 18 amino acids. The CDR3 protein is CASSQPGTQSLLNTEAFF. The CDR3 DNA is TGTGCCAGCAGTCAGCCCGGGACCCAGAGTCTTCTCAACACTGAAGCTTTCTTT.

This clonotype has at least ten counts. This rearrangement joins TRBV5-1 to TRBJ2-1; D is undetermined. V was clipped by 0 bases and J by 0 bases, with 10 bases between them. Germline lookup yields CDR1 SGHRS and CDR2 YFSETQ. CDR3 size: 16 residues. CDR3 sequence reads: CASSLDAFSSYNEQFF. The CDR3 bases are TGCGCCAGCAGCTTGGATGCCTTCAGCTCCTACAATGAGCAGTTCTTC.

This clonotype was seen repeatedly, ten times or more. The V and J genes are TRBV18 and TRBJ2-1; D may match TRBD1 or TRBD2 (5 bases each). The CDR3 extends over 16 amino acids. V shed 0 bases and J shed 1 base, with 10 bases lying between them. CDR1 is KGHSH and CDR2 is LQKENI in the germline V gene. The CDR3 bases are TGTGCCAGCTCACCACCCGGGACGGTATCCTACAATGAGCAGTTCTTC. Its protein is CASSPPGTVSYNEQFF.

In this sample, this clonotype turned up many times. A junction boundary mismatches the germline segment, possibly from a read error. The chain carries TRBV20-1 and TRBJ1-5; the D gene is possibly TRBD1 (6 bases). The germline V gene has CDR1 DFQATT and CDR2 SNEGSKA (reference sequence). This CDR3 has 15 residues. CDR3 region: CSARGGTQHNQPQNF. CDR3 in DNA: TGCAGTGCTAGGGGGGGGACACAGCACAATCAGCCCCAGAATTTT.

This clonotype was found many times. The chain combines TRBV12-3 or TRBV12-4 with TRBJ2-2; 8 bases line up with TRBD1. Losses at the gene ends were 6 bases for V and 1 base for J; bases not matched to a gene: 4. The CDR3 is 15 residues long. Here the CDR3 DNA reads TGTGCCAGCAGGCCGGGACAGGAGAACACCGGGGAGCTGTTTTTT. Protein product: CASRPGQENTGELFF.

This sequence joins TRBV2 and TRBJ2-5, with TRBD2 identical over 7 bases. The V segment lost 8 bases and the J segment 1 base; nucleotides outside the gene matches: 7. The germline V gene encodes CDR1 SNHLY and CDR2 FYNNEI. This CDR3 contains 14 residues. The CDR3 loop is CASPWRGSQETQYF. The CDR3 bases are TGTGCCAGCCCCTGGCGGGGGAGCCAAGAGACCCAGTACTTC.

This clonotype has only a few counts. The CDR3 carries no conserved terminal phenylalanine or tryptophan, so it likely arises from a read error. The chain employs TRBV5-1 and TRBJ2-1; D is unresolved. CDR1 SGHRS and CDR2 YFSETQ come from the germline V gene. Trimming removed 0 bases from V and 4 bases from J, with 5 bases in between. This CDR3 comprises 13 residues. CDR3 nucleotides: TGCGCCAGCAGCTTGGACAGTTACAATGAGCAGTTCAAC. Translating it yields CASSLDSYNEQFN.

This clonotype was detected many times. The rearrangement joins TRBV6-5 to TRBJ1-5; no reliable D call. Germline CDR1 reads MNHEY; CDR2 reads SVGAGI. The CDR3 has 13 residues. V was clipped by 3 bases and J by 3 bases, with 6 bases between them. The CDR3, as DNA: TGTGCCAGCAGTTATGGGCCCAATCAGCCCCAGCATTTT. This gives the protein CASSYGPNQPQHF.

This clonotype has ten or more counts. V usage is TRBV7-2 and J usage is TRBJ2-1; no reliable D call. From germline, CDR1 is SGHTA and CDR2 FQGNSA. The V gene lost 5 bases and the J gene lost 1 base, with 15 bases spanning the gap. The CDR3 runs 16 residues. The CDR3 bases are TGTGCCAGCAGCCCAAGTCAGTATCTATCCTACAATGAGCAGTTCTTC. It codes for CASSPSQYLSYNEQFF.

Many counts were recorded for this clonotype. The chain is built from TRBV5-1 and TRBJ2-2; either TRBD1 or TRBD2 may supply D (5 bases each). Germline V gene lookup returns CDR1 SGHRS and CDR2 YFSETQ. This CDR3 is 15 amino acids long. Trimming removed 2 bases at V and 3 bases at J, with 11 bases between. CDR3 protein: CASSLPGPDTGELFF. For the CDR3, the DNA is TGCGCCAGCAGCTTACCGGGACCAGACACCGGGGAGCTGTTTTTT.

In this sample, this clonotype turned up many times. The V and J genes are TRBV20-1 and TRBJ2-1; 11 nucleotides match TRBD2. Germline lookup yields CDR1 DFQATT and CDR2 SNEGSKA (reference sequence). Losses at the gene ends were 3 bases for V and 7 bases for J; bases not matched to a gene: 8. This CDR3 is built from 15 residues. CDR3 residues: CSASAGSGGANEQFF. In DNA, the CDR3 is TGCAGTGCTAGTGCAGGTAGCGGGGGGGCAAATGAGCAGTTCTTC.

Worth noting for this clonotype: A much bigger clone sits one base away, suggesting this may be a read error. The conserved closing phenylalanine or tryptophan is absent in this CDR3, likely reflecting a read error. The V call is TRBV20-1, the J call TRBJ1-1; TRBD1 matches at 7 bases. Looked up from germline, CDR1 is DFQATT and CDR2 is SNEGSKA (reference sequence). The junction had 15 bases not matched to a gene; V was cut back by 2 bases and J by 6 bases. This CDR3 spans 16 amino acids. This chain's CDR3 is CSARKQGSSVVAEAFI. CDR3 DNA: TGCAGTGCTAGAAAACAGGGGAGCTCAGTTGTTGCTGAAGCTTTCATT.

Ten or more counts support this clonotype. The chain uses TRBV5-1 and TRBJ1-5; possible D gene TRBD1, 6 bases. Germline V gene lookup returns CDR1 SGHRS and CDR2 YFSETQ. Trimming took 4 bases from V and 6 from J, leaving 29 bases between them. The CDR3 consists of 19 residues. The CDR3 sequence is CASSHPRTVRMGKFQPQHF. CDR3 nucleotide sequence: TGCGCCAGCAGCCACCCACGGACAGTCCGTATGGGGAAGTTTCAGCCCCAGCATTTT.

This clonotype was picked up a small number of times. Given a much more abundant clone one base away, this may be a read error. For the CDR3, the DNA is TGTGCCAGCAGTTCGGGGGGGCCAACCACAGATACGCAGTATTTT. Translating it yields CASSSGGPTTDTQYF. J is TRBJ2-3 and V is TRBV12-3 or TRBV12-4, with 8 bases lining up with TRBD2. This CDR3 comprises 15 residues. With 4 bases clipped from V and 2 bases from J, the junction kept 5 bases outside the gene matches.

This clonotype was observed at least ten times. This chain's CDR3 is CSAVGTGATYEQYF. The CDR3 nucleotides read TGCAGCGCCGTGGGGACAGGGGCCACCTACGAGCAGTACTTC. The chain employs TRBV29-1 and TRBJ2-7; the match to TRBD1 covers 10 bases. J gave up 2 bases and V 7 bases, and 8 bases lay outside the gene matches. Per the germline V gene, CDR1 is SQVTM and CDR2 is ANQGSEA. CDR3 length: 14 residues.

This clonotype was detected many times. V gene TRBV20-1 combines with J gene TRBJ1-2, with 7 positions matching TRBD1. V lost 2 bases to trimming and J lost 2 bases; unmatched junction nucleotides: 2. Germline V gene data show CDR1 as DFQATT and CDR2 as SNEGSKA (reference sequence). The CDR3 runs to 13 residues. CDR3 loop: CSARQGGNYGYTF. For the CDR3, the DNA is TGCAGTGCTAGACAGGGGGGGAACTATGGCTACACCTTC.